This TCR beta chain comes out of a study of blood T cell repertoires in COVID-19. Study background: Specimens from acute and convalescent COVID-19 originated in the United States, Italy and Spain. T cells, B-cell-depleted T cells, or PBMCs provided the cDNA or gDNA that served as material.

The V end was cut by 0 bases, the J end by 3 bases, with 9 bases between. The CDR3 has 14 residues. Germline CDR1 ENHRY, CDR2 SYGVKD. As processed by the authors: Estimation of nucleated cell counts relied on the amplification of reference gene primers. Clones were read by immunoSEQ multiplex PCR, and TCRdb kept only the in-frame ones, dropping some. From that table come the V and J calls and clone size; the DNA was used to work out D and trimming. The sample has about 82,000 clones, approximately 81% seen once. This chain connects TRBV10-3 to TRBJ2-7, with D perhaps matching TRBD2 (5 bases). This clonotype originated in an older man with acute or convalescent COVID-19. The sequencing input was peripheral blood. The CDR3 reads CAISESPGVYEQYF. The CDR3 DNA sequence: TGTGCCATCAGTGAGTCTCCCGGGGTCTACGAGCAGTACTTC.